This T cell receptor beta chain was found in a study of cytomegalovirus exposure and HLA in healthy donors. A word on this clone: The antigen remains unidentified.

Per the germline V gene, CDR1 is MDHEN and CDR2 is SYDVKM. The CDR3 has 18 residues. The ends lost 7 bases at V and 0 bases at J; junction bases unmatched: 12. Study-wide results and limits: A later analysis linked a missense variant in DCLRE1C to the trimming of TCR beta V and J genes. Most TCR sequences showed up rarely, but some public TCRs showed up in many donors.

All donors participated as healthy donors of bone marrow. PCR primers comprised 60 Vbeta and 13 Jbeta primers. Assay: immunoSEQ multiplex PCR; the TCRdb copy retains only in-frame clones and omits some. The sample includes 90,000 or so clones, about four fifths of them seen just once. The chain couples TRBV28 to TRBJ2-3; TRBD2 aligns across 11 bases. The receptor's source is a man between 25 and 39 years old in good health and CMV-seropositive. Source material: PBMCs. The CDR3 sequence: CASIWFTSGSRSTDTQYF. CDR3 DNA sequence: TGTGCCAGCATTTGGTTTACTAGCGGGAGCCGTAGCACAGATACGCAGTATTTT.